This TCR beta chain comes out of a study of long-term antiretroviral therapy in people with HIV. Study findings and constraints: Clones showing expansion before ART dominated the repertoire at all time points.

Survey-level resolution applied to immunoSEQ assay v3.0. Sequencing used immunoSEQ multiplex PCR; TCRdb keeps in-frame clones, though not all of them. The repertoire holds tens of thousands of clones, around 88% seen once, with roughly 5.3% in the top ten. Turning to this clone: Its target is not known.

Until DNA extraction, the samples held between about 0.85-10 million cryopreserved PBMC. Germline V gives CDR1 LGHNT, CDR2 FRNRAP. Trimming removed 6 bases from V and 0 bases from J, with 9 bases in between. This CDR3 contains 14 residues. Sequenced here: unsorted PBMCs, sampled roughly 4.5 years after starting antiretroviral therapy. The source of this sequence is a man aged 25-45 years with HIV. The chain employs TRBV12-5 and TRBJ1-5, with D tentatively TRBD1 (5 bases). This chain's CDR3 is CASGLGLSNQPQHF. The CDR3 DNA is TGTGCTAGTGGACTGGGACTTAGCAATCAGCCCCAGCATTTT.